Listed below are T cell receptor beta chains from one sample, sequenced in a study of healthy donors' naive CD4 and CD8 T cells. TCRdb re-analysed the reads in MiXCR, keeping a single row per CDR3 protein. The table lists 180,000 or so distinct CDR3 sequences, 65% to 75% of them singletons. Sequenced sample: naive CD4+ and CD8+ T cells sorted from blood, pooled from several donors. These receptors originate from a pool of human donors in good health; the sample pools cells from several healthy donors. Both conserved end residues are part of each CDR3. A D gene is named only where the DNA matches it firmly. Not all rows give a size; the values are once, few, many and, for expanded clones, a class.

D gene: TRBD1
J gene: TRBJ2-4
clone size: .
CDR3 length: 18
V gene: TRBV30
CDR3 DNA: TGTGCCTGGAAGGGGGGGACAGGGGTAGTAGGAGCCAAAAACATTCAGTACTTC
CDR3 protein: CAWKGGTGVVGAKNIQYF

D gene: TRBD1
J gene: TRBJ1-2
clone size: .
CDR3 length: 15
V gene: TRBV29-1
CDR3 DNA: TGCAGCGCTGGGGGCATCGACAGGGGGCCCTATGGCTACACCTTC
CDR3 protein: CSAGGIDRGPYGYTF

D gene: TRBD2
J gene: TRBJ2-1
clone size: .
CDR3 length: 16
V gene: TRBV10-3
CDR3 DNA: TGTGCCATCAGTGAGTCGGGTAGCGGGAGAATCAATGAGCAGTTCTTC
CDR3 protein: CAISESGSGRINEQFF

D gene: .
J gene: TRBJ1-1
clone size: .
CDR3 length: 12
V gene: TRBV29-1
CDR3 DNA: TGCAGCGTTGACGTCATGAACACTGAAGCTTTCTTT
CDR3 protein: CSVDVMNTEAFF

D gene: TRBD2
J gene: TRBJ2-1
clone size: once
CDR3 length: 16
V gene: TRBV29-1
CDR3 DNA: TGCAGCGGGAGAACTAGCGGGGCCAGCTCCTACAATGAGCAGTTCTTC
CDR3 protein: CSGRTSGASSYNEQFF

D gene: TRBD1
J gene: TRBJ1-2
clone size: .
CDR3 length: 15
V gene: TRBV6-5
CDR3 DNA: TGTGCCAGCAGGCCCGGGACAGGAGGCAACTATGGCTACACCTTC
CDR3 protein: CASRPGTGGNYGYTF

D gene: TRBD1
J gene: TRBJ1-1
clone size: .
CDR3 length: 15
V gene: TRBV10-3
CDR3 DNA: TGTGCCATCAGTGAGGGACAGGGCAGGCGCACTGAAGCTTTCTTT
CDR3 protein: CAISEGQGRRTEAFF

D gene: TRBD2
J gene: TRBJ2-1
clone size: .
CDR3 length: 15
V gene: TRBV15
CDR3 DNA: TGTGCCACCAGCAACCGGACTAGCGCAAAGAATGAGCAGTTCTTC
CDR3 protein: CATSNRTSAKNEQFF

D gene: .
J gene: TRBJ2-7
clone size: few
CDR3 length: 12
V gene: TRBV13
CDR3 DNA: TGTGCCAGCAGCTTAACAGGGAGCGAGCAGTACTTC
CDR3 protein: CASSLTGSEQYF

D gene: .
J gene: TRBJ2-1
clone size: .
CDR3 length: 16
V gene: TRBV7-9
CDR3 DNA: TGTGCCAGCAGCAGTGAGAGACCCAGCTCCTACAATGAGCAGTTCTTC
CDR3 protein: CASSSERPSSYNEQFF

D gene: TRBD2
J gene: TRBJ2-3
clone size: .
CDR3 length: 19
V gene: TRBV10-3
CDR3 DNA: TGTGCCATCAGAGTAGCGGGAGGGCAAATGAGGACTGACACAGATACGCAGTATTTT
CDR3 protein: CAIRVAGGQMRTDTDTQYF

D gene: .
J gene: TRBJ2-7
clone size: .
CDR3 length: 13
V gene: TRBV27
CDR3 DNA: TGTGCCAGCAGTCCTAGGCGGGCAGGGGAGCAGTACTTC
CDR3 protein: CASSPRRAGEQYF

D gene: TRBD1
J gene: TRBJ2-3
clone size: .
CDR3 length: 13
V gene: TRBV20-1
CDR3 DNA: TGCAGTGCTAGTAGACAGGGCCCAGATACGCAGTATTTT
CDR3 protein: CSASRQGPDTQYF

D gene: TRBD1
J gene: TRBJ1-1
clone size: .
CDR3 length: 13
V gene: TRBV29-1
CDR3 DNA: TGCAGCGTAAACAGACAGGGACCCACTGAAGCTTTCTTT
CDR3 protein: CSVNRQGPTEAFF

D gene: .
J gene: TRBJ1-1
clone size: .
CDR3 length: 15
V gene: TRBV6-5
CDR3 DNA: TGTGCCAGCAGTTACTCGCCGGGGCCCAACACTGAAGCTTTCTTT
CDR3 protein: CASSYSPGPNTEAFF

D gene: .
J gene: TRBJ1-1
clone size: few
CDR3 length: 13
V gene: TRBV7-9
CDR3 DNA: TGTGCCAGCAGCTTCGCAGCGAACACTGAAGCTTTCTTT
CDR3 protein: CASSFAANTEAFF

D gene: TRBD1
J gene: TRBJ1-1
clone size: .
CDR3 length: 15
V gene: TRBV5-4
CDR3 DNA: TGTGCCAGCAGCCCGAGCCGACAGGGTCACACTGAAGCTTTCTTT
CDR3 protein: CASSPSRQGHTEAFF

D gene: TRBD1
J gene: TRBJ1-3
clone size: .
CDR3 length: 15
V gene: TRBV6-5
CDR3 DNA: TGTGCCAGCAGTTTGGACAGGGGAGCTGGAAACACCATATATTTT
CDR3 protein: CASSLDRGAGNTIYF

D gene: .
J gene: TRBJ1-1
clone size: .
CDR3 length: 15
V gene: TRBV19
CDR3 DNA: TGTGCCAGTAGTATCTCCGGTGGGATGAACACTGAAGCTTTCTTT
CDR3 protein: CASSISGGMNTEAFF

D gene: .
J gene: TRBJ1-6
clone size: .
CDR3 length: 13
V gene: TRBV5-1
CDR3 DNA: TGCGCCAGCAGAGCGGATGGCGATTCACCCCTCCACTTT
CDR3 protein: CASRADGDSPLHF

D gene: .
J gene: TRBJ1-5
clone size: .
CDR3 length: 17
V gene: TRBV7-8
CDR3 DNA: TGTGCCAGCAGCTTAGCAACGAGGGTAGGAAGCAATCAGCCCCAGCATTTT
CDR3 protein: CASSLATRVGSNQPQHF

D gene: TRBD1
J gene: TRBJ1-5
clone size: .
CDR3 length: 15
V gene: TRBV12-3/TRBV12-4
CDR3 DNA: TGTGCCAGCAGTAGGACAGGGGTAAGGGGTCAGCCCCAGCATTTT
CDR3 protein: CASSRTGVRGQPQHF

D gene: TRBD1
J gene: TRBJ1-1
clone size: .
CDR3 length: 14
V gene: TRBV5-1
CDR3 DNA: TGCGCCAGCAGCTTTGGGACAGGGAGCACTGAAGCTTTCTTT
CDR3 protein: CASSFGTGSTEAFF

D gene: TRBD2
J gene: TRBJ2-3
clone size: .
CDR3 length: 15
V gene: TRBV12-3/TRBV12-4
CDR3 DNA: TGTGCCAGCAGACCGTTAGCGGGAGGTACAGATACGCAGTATTTT
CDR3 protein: CASRPLAGGTDTQYF

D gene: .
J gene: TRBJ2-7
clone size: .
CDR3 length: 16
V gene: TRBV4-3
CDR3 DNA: TGCGCCAGCAGCCAAGATTGGAGCCCCTCGGGATACGAGCAGTACTTC
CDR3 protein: CASSQDWSPSGYEQYF

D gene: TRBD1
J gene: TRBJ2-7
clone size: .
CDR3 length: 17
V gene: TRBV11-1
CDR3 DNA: TGTGCCAGCAGCCCTGAGCCGGGACAGGCTCTATGGGACGAGCAGTACTTC
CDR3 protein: CASSPEPGQALWDEQYF

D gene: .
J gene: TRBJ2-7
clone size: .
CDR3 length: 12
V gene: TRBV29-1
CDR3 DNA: TGCAGCGTCAGCGGAGGTATAAACGAGCAGTACTTC
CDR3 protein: CSVSGGINEQYF

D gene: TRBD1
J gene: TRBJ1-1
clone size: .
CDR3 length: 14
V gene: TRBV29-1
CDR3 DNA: TGCAGCGTAGCAGCCGGGACAGGGAACACTGAAGCTTTCTTT
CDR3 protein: CSVAAGTGNTEAFF

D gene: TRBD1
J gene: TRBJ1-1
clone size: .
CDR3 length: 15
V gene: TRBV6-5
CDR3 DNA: TGTGCCACATGGAGACAGGGGGTTTCGTTTACTGAAGCTTTCTTT
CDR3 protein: CATWRQGVSFTEAFF

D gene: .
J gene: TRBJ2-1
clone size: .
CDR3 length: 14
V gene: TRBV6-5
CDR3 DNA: TGTGCCAGCAGTTATGTGGACAGTGGCGATGAGCAGTTCTTC
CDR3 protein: CASSYVDSGDEQFF

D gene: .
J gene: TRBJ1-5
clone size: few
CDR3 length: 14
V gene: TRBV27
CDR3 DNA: TGTGCCAGCAGTTTATCGCCGGGAAATCAGCCCCAGCATTTT
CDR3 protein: CASSLSPGNQPQHF

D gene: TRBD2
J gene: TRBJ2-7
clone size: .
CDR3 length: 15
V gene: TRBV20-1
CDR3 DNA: TGCAGTGCTTACGATGGACTAGCGGGGAATTACGAGCAGTACTTC
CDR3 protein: CSAYDGLAGNYEQYF

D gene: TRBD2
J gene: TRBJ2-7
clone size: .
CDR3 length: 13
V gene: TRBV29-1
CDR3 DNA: TGCAGCGTCGTGGACACGGGAGGTCGTGGGCAGTACTTC
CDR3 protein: CSVVDTGGRGQYF

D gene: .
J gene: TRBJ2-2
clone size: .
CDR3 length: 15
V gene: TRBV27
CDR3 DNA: TGTGCCAGCAGTTTATCCCCAGAGAACACCGGGGAGCTGTTTTTT
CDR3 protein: CASSLSPENTGELFF

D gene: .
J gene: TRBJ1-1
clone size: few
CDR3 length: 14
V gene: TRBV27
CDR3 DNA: TGTGCCAGCGGGAAGGACCTTAGTCCCACTGAAGCTTTCTTT
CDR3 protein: CASGKDLSPTEAFF

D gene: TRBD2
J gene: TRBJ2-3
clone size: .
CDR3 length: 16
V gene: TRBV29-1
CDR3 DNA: TGCAGCGTTGAAGCGTTAGGAGCGGGGGACCAAGGAACGCAGTATTTT
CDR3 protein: CSVEALGAGDQGTQYF

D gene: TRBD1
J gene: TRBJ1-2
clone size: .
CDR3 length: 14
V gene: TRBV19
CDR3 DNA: TGTGCCAGTAGAGACCCAGGGGGTCTTGCGGGCTACACCTTC
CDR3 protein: CASRDPGGLAGYTF

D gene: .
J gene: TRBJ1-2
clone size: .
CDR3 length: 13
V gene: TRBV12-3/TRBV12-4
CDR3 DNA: TGTGCCAGCAGTTTGGCAGGGAACCCAGGCTACACCTTC
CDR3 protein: CASSLAGNPGYTF